The 28 T cell receptor beta chains listed next were all sequenced from one sample in a study of metastatic and nonmetastatic thyroid tumors. TCRdb used MiXCR to call clones anew from the PCR reads. The repertoire consists of around 12,000 clones, with 32% occurring once and the leading ten covering over 10%. None of the patients had undergone any treatment ahead of thyroid surgery. Source material: tumor tissue. The receptor set was obtained from a female donor with papillary thyroid cancer or a benign thyroid nodule (not recorded which). Some clones in this sample may be carry-over from other donors' samples.

By sample share, this clone is medium-sized. The chain uses TRBV7-2 and TRBJ1-1; the match to TRBD1 covers 7 bases. The CDR3 extends over 13 amino acids. Losses at the gene ends were 9 bases for V and 2 bases for J; bases not matched to a gene: 6. Germline V lookup: CDR1 SGHTA, CDR2 FQGNSA. The CDR3 DNA reads TGTGCCAGTGGGGGACAGAGAAACACTGAAGCTTTCTTT. Amino acid sequence: CASGGQRNTEAFF.

Only a few counts were recorded for this clone. This chain links TRBV6-5 with TRBJ2-1; the match to TRBD2 covers 7 bases. The CDR3 consists of 15 residues. Per germline, CDR1 MNHEY and CDR2 SVGAGI. The V and J ends lost 2 bases and 4 bases, in that order; junction bases with no gene match: 5. For the CDR3, the DNA is TGTGCCAGCAGTTACGGAGCGGGATCGTACAATGAGCAGTTCTTC. Translation gives CASSYGAGSYNEQFF.

There are many counts of this clone. V gene TRBV20-1 combines with J gene TRBJ2-7; no definite D call. The CDR3 length is 13 residues. Trimming removed 2 bases at V and 3 bases at J, with 11 bases between. Germline-derived CDR1 and CDR2 are DFQATT and SNEGSKA (reference sequence). Here the CDR3 DNA reads TGCAGTGCTAGACCCGCCGGGTACTACGAGCAGTACTTC. Protein sequence: CSARPAGYYEQYF.

This sequence joins TRBV28 and TRBJ1-1, with D unclear. V dropped 3 bases and J dropped 4 bases, with 9 bases sitting between them. The V gene's germline CDR1 is MDHEN and CDR2 SYDVKM. The CDR3 totals 13 residues. CDR3 DNA: TGTGCCAGCAGTTTGTGTGAGAGCACTGAAGCTTTCTTT. Translating it yields CASSLCESTEAFF.

In this sample, this clone turned up a few times. The chain links TRBV19 to TRBJ2-7, with 8 bases that match TRBD2. Looked up from germline, CDR1 is LNHDA and CDR2 is SQIVND (reference sequence). The V segment lost 3 bases and the J segment 6 bases; nucleotides outside the gene matches: 4. This CDR3 spans 13 amino acids. The DNA for the CDR3 is TGTGCCAGTAGTATGGGACTAGAGGGCGAGCAGTACTTC. This sequence encodes CASSMGLEGEQYF.

The sample holds a few counts of this clone. A junction end diverges from the germline sequence, so it may reflect a read error. The chain uses TRBV12-3 or TRBV12-4 and TRBJ2-3; TRBD1 might be the D (5 bases). The CDR3 has 15 amino acids. Written as DNA, the CDR3 is TGTGCCATCAGTTTGAGCGTACAGGGCACAGATACGCAGTATTTT. It is translated as CAISLSVQGTDTQYF.

This clone is termed medium-sized. The chain employs TRBV24-1 and TRBJ2-3, with D possibly being TRBD1 (6 bases). Germline CDR1 and CDR2: KGHDR and SFDVKD. The CDR3 covers 15 residues. V dropped 0 bases and J dropped 5 bases, with 11 bases sitting between them. This CDR3 reads CATSDLKDSGDTQYF. In nucleotides, the CDR3 is TGTGCCACCAGTGATTTGAAGGACAGCGGAGATACGCAGTATTTT.

This clone was detected only a few times. It is unclear where the CDR3 begins or ends on the DNA, so no DNA is shown, and the CDR3 is as TCRdb lists it. V and J are TRBV6-5 and TRBJ2-6; the table names TRBD1, a call not compared with the DNA. The CDR3 comprises 18 residues, both ends counted. Germline loops: CDR1 MNHEY, CDR2 SVGAGI. The CDR3 loop reads CATSPLEGVGSGANVLTF.

This clone was found a few times. The chain employs TRBV4-1 and TRBJ1-5; D unclear. The germline V gene has CDR1 MGHRA and CDR2 YSYEKL. The CDR3 length is 16 residues. V gave up 1 base and J gave up 0 bases, with 10 bases separating them. The CDR3 region has the DNA TGCGCCAGCAGCCAAGTCGTCCAGTCTAGCAATCAGCCCCAGCATTTT. This codes for CASSQVVQSSNQPQHF.

This clone has ten or more counts. The chain employs TRBV20-1 and TRBJ2-4; D unresolved. The CDR3 contains 13 residues. Trimming cost V 2 bases and J 6 bases, with 11 bases left between them. CDR1 is DFQATT, CDR2 SNEGSKA, per germline (reference sequence). The CDR3 loop reads CSARRRASNIQYF. The DNA of the CDR3 is TGCAGTGCTAGAAGACGGGCCTCAAACATTCAGTACTTC.

The chain recombines TRBV20-1 with TRBJ1-1, with a weak D call TRBD1 (6 bases). Germline CDR1 reads DFQATT; CDR2 reads SNEGSKA (reference sequence). The CDR3 is 14 amino acids. With 0 bases removed from V and 0 bases from J, the gap between germline ends came to 8 bases. DNA for the CDR3: TGCAGTGCTAGAGACCAGGGGATGAACACTGAAGCTTTCTTT. It specifies CSARDQGMNTEAFF.

This clone was counted many times. The chain is built from TRBV5-1 and TRBJ2-1; 8 nucleotides line up with TRBD2. The germline V gene has CDR1 SGHRS and CDR2 YFSETQ. This CDR3 is built from 16 residues. With 4 bases clipped from V and 7 bases from J, the junction kept 13 bases outside the gene matches. The CDR3 DNA reads TGCGCCAGCAGCCCATCGGGACTAGGTTTGGGTAATGAGCAGTTCTTC. Translated, it gives CASSPSGLGLGNEQFF.

This chain joins TRBV11-2 and TRBJ2-1; 15 nucleotides align to TRBD2. Germline CDR1 reads SGHAT; CDR2 reads FQNNGV. The CDR3 covers 15 residues. J lost 6 bases, V lost 5 bases, and 2 bases had no gene match. CDR3 DNA sequence: TGTGCCAGCAGCCAGGGACTAGCGGGAGGCAATGAGCAGTTCTTC. Amino acids: CASSQGLAGGNEQFF. The variable domain in full, with the rest retrieved from reference TRBV11-2 and TRBJ2-1, is EAGVAQSPRYKIIEKRQSVAFWCNPISGHATLYWYQQILGQGPKLLIQFQNNGVVDDSQLPKDRFSAERLKGVDSTLKIQPAKLEDSAVYLCASSQGLAGGNEQFFGPGTRLTVL.

The chain is built from TRBV20-1 and TRBJ2-1; TRBD2 aligns across 10 bases. This CDR3 is built from 16 residues. The V gene's germline CDR1 is DFQATT and CDR2 SNEGSKA (reference sequence). The V and J ends lost 0 bases and 5 bases, in that order; junction bases with no gene match: 7. The CDR3 here is CSARDYASGGHNEQFF. In nucleotides, the CDR3 is TGCAGTGCTAGAGATTATGCTAGCGGGGGTCACAATGAGCAGTTCTTC.

This clone has ten or more counts. A much larger clone differs from this one at a single base, so this may be a read error. V gene TRBV2 combines with J gene TRBJ2-3; TRBD2 matches at 10 bases. CDR3 length equals 14 residues. Germline CDR1 reads SNHLY; CDR2 reads FYNNEI. J gave up 5 bases and V 5 bases, and 4 bases lay outside the gene matches. The CDR3 region has the DNA TGTGCCAGCAGTAAGCGGGAGGGCCTAGATACGCAGTATTTT. Translated, it gives CASSKREGLDTQYF.

The genes are TRBV5-1 and TRBJ1-1, with D possibly TRBD1 on 6 matching bases. The germline CDR1 and CDR2 sequences are SGHRS and YFSETQ. The CDR3 length is 15 residues. V lost 0 bases, J lost 1 base, and 10 bases lay in between. The CDR3 loop reads CASSLGSGANTEAFF. CDR3 nucleotide sequence: TGCGCCAGCAGCTTGGGGTCAGGGGCGAACACTGAAGCTTTCTTT.

The chain carries TRBV11-2 and TRBJ2-7, with 8 bases fitting TRBD2. The germline V gene has CDR1 SGHAT and CDR2 FQNNGV. Trimming removed 5 bases from V and 1 base from J; junction bases left unmatched: 10. The CDR3 sequence is 16 residues long. In DNA, the CDR3 is TGTGCCAGCAGCCCGGGGGGGGTAGCGGGGTCCTACGAGCAGTACTTC. This codes for CASSPGGVAGSYEQYF.

This clone was found many times. The chain recombines TRBV15 with TRBJ1-2; 9 nucleotides agree with TRBD1. V trimming: 3 bases; J trimming: 0 bases; junction bases outside the gene matches: 11. The CDR3 spans 18 residues. Germline CDR1 is LNHNV and CDR2 is YYDKDF (reference sequence). CDR3: CATSRAGQGFLANYGYTF. The CDR3 region has the DNA TGTGCCACCAGCAGGGCGGGACAGGGATTTTTAGCTAACTATGGCTACACCTTC.

The V call is TRBV13, the J call TRBJ2-3, with D perhaps assigned TRBD1 or TRBD2 (5 bases each). Germline V gives CDR1 PRHDT, CDR2 FYEKMQ (reference sequence). The CDR3 has 16 residues. V shed 5 bases and J shed 2 bases, with 17 bases lying between them. Here the CDR3 reads CASSPHEGKATDTQYF. CDR3 sequence (DNA): TGTGCCAGCAGCCCCCATGAGGGGAAGGCCACAGATACGCAGTATTTT. Looking up the rest from reference TRBV13 and TRBJ2-3 gives the full variable domain: AAGVIQSPRHLIKEKRETATLKCYPIPRHDTVYWYQQGPGQDPQFLISFYEKMQSDKGSIPDRFSAQQFSDYHSELNMSSLELGDSALYFCASSPHEGKATDTQYFGPGTRLTVL.

The chain combines TRBV6-1 with TRBJ2-5; a weak D match, TRBD2 (5 bases). V lost 3 bases to trimming and J lost 4 bases, with 15 bases between them. From germline, CDR1 is MNHNS and CDR2 SASEGT. This CDR3 region has 15 residues. This chain's CDR3 is CASSDHEGAAETQYF. The CDR3 DNA sequence: TGTGCCAGCAGTGATCATGAGGGAGCGGCAGAGACCCAGTACTTC.

The CDR3 is CASSYAYRGPNSPLHF. CDR3 nucleotides: TGTGCCAGCAGTTACGCTTACAGGGGGCCTAATTCACCCCTCCACTTT. This sequence joins TRBV6-2 or TRBV6-3 and TRBJ1-6; 9 bases match TRBD1. CDR1 and CDR2 (germline): MNHEY, SVGEGT. The CDR3 has 16 amino acids. J gave up 6 bases and V 2 bases, and 5 bases lay outside the gene matches.

This clone was seen only a few times. The chain couples TRBV4-1 to TRBJ2-3; 7 bases match TRBD1. This CDR3 is 16 amino acids long. V gave up 3 bases and J gave up 6 bases; unmatched junction bases: 12. Germline CDR1 MGHRA, CDR2 YSYEKL. The CDR3 spells CASSHFGQADRDTQYF. The CDR3, as DNA: TGCGCCAGCAGCCACTTTGGACAGGCGGATCGGGATACGCAGTATTTT.

Notes on this clone: The junction differs from germline at one of its ends, possibly a read error. V gene TRBV20-1 combines with J gene TRBJ2-7; tentatively, D is TRBD2 (6 bases). The CDR3 extends over 17 amino acids. The germline gives CDR1 DFQATT, CDR2 SNEGSKA (reference sequence). For the CDR3, the DNA is TGCAGTGCTAGAGATAGGTCTGCGATTCGGGGGTTCTACAAGCAGTACTTC. The encoded protein is CSARDRSAIRGFYKQYF.

In this sample, this clone turned up a few times. The CDR3 loop is CATRGRWDYNEQFF. The CDR3 nucleotides read TGTGCCACCCGTGGTAGGTGGGACTACAATGAGCAGTTCTTC. The chain employs TRBV19 and TRBJ2-1; D is unclear. This CDR3 spans 14 amino acids. Germline assignment: CDR1 LNHDA and CDR2 SQIVND (reference sequence). V gave up 10 bases and J gave up 3 bases, with 16 bases separating them.

A few counts support this clone. The chain has TRBV28 and TRBJ2-2; D may be TRBD1 (5 bases). The germline V and J ends were trimmed by 6 bases and 7 bases, with 12 bases remaining between them. Germline values: CDR1 MDHEN, CDR2 SYDVKM. The CDR3 extends over 13 amino acids. DNA for the CDR3: TGTGCCAGCAGCCCGCAGCAGGGCGGGGAGCTGTTTTTT. Protein product: CASSPQQGGELFF.

V usage is TRBV20-1 and J usage is TRBJ1-1; 7 bases are shared with TRBD1. V gave up 3 bases and J gave up 4 bases; unmatched junction bases: 8. This CDR3 comprises 14 residues. The germline V gene has CDR1 DFQATT and CDR2 SNEGSKA (reference sequence). CDR3 region: CSASPGQWFTEAFF. The CDR3 DNA is TGCAGTGCTAGTCCGGGACAGTGGTTCACTGAAGCTTTCTTT.

The chain employs TRBV28 and TRBJ1-1; D gene uncertain. CDR1 MDHEN and CDR2 SYDVKM come from the germline V gene. The V and J ends lost 10 bases and 2 bases respectively, with 17 bases between them. The CDR3 has 14 residues. The CDR3 DNA is TGTGCCACCGGCCCGGGGAGACTCAACACTGAAGCTTTCTTT. Protein: CATGPGRLNTEAFF.

The V and J genes are TRBV20-1 and TRBJ2-1; D might be TRBD1 (6 bases). The CDR3 extends over 15 amino acids. Germline CDR1 reads DFQATT; CDR2 reads SNEGSKA (reference sequence). V lost 3 bases, J lost 4 bases, and 16 bases lay in between. The CDR3 here is CSASMGHELYNEQFF. The CDR3 DNA reads TGCAGTGCTAGTATGGGACATGAATTATACAATGAGCAGTTCTTC.